These T cell receptor beta chains were read from a single sample in a study of blood T cell repertoires in COVID-19. Using immunoSEQ multiplex PCR, the repertoire was profiled, and TCRdb retains in-frame clones only, with some absent. The table lists 250,000 to 350,000 clones, 75% to 90% of them singletons. Sample: peripheral blood. The receptors come from a woman aged 60 to 75 with acute or convalescent COVID-19. The CDR3 runs from the conserved cysteine through the conserved F or W. Each record gives: D gene, clone size, V gene, J gene, CDR3 DNA, CDR3 protein. A D gene is named only where the DNA matches it firmly. Some rows have no size entry. The others give once, few or many, or a class for an expanded clone.

TRBD2	-	TRBV7-9	TRBJ2-7	TGTGCCAGCAGCCCTCTAGCGGGGGCCTACGAGCAGTACTTC	CASSPLAGAYEQYF
TRBD2	-	TRBV5-1	TRBJ2-7	TGCGCCAGCGGTGGGGGGAGGGCTTGGCTGGACGAGCAGTACTTC	CASGGGRAWLDEQYF
-	-	TRBV27	TRBJ2-7	TGTGCCAGCAGTCCCCTGAGGACAGCAGCCTACGAGCAGTACTTC	CASSPLRTAAYEQYF
-	-	TRBV7-2	TRBJ2-7	TGTGCCAGCACTCACAGGGCGGCCTACGAGCAGTACTTC	CASTHRAAYEQYF
-	-	TRBV28	TRBJ1-1	TGTGCCAGCAGTTCAGGGACTCCAGAAGCTTTCTTT	CASSSGTPEAFF
-	-	TRBV10-3	TRBJ1-6	TGTGCCACCTCCTCCCAGGGGCGAACAGGGTCACCCCTCCACTTT	CATSSQGRTGSPLHF
TRBD2	-	TRBV9	TRBJ2-1	TGTGCCAGCAGCGTAGGGTTAGCGGGAGCTGAAAATGAGCAGTTCTTC	CASSVGLAGAENEQFF
TRBD1	-	TRBV10-3	TRBJ1-3	TGTGCCATCACCCAGACAGGGACTGGAAACACCATATATTTT	CAITQTGTGNTIYF
-	-	TRBV11-3	TRBJ2-1	TGTGCCAGCAGCTTGCGGGACAATGAGCAGTTCTTC	CASSLRDNEQFF
TRBD1	once	TRBV6-6	TRBJ2-1	TGTGCCAGCAGCGATACTAAGACAGGGGGCTACAATGAGCAGTTCTTC	CASSDTKTGGYNEQFF